The T cell receptor (beta chain) under discussion was sequenced for a study of T cells after yellow fever vaccination. Study in general: Low-cell-number fractions underwent preparation using SMART-Seq v4 Ultra Low Input. Regarding the study as a whole: The CD4 and CD8 compartments had a small share of their clonotypes in common. Faster peaking, at day 5 versus 15, marked a secondary response that was weaker.

Turning to this clonotype: Its matching antigen is unknown.

The TCR cDNA carried a universal primer site and UMIs from 5'RACE template switching. TCRdb re-derived calls from the 5' RACE reads in MiXCR, one entry per CDR3 protein. The table has about 300,000 distinct CDR3 sequences, 8.7% seen once. The CDR3 has 15 residues. V was pared by 0 bases and J by 5 bases, with 12 bases between. Germline loops: CDR1 MNHEY, CDR2 SVGEGT. This material consisted of CD4+ T cells sorted from PBMCs, taken 5 days after the yellow fever booster vaccination. The sequence was obtained from a man between 18 and 29 years old who received the YFV17D yellow fever vaccine. The chain couples TRBV6-2 or TRBV6-3 to TRBJ2-3; tentatively, D is TRBD1 or TRBD2 (5 bases each). CDR3 sequence: CASSYSGDPGDTQYF. In DNA form, the CDR3 reads TGTGCCAGCAGTTACTCCGGGGACCCTGGAGATACGCAGTATTTT.